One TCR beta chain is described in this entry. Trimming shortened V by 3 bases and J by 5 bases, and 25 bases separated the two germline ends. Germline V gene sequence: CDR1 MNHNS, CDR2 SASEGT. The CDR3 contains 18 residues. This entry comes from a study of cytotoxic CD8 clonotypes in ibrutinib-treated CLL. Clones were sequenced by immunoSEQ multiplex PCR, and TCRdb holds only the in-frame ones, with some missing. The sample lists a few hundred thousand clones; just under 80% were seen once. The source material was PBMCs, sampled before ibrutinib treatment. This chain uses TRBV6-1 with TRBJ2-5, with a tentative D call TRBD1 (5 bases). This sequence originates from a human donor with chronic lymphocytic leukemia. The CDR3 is CASSDYLPTQVARETQYF. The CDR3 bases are TGTGCCAGCAGTGACTACCTACCGACACAGGTGGCGAGGGAGACCCAGTACTTC.